This is a list of T cell receptor beta chains from one sample in a study of molecular identifiers for immune sequencing clone quantification. Using its own MiXCR run on the PCR reads, TCRdb lists one record per CDR3 protein. The sample contains 490,000 or so distinct CDR3 sequences, 20% to 25% of which appear only once. Sequencing was done on a sample of naive CD8+ T cells from blood, with Jurkat cell RNA spiked in. These TCRs come from a human donor in good health. Some libraries in this study had Jurkat cell RNA spiked in. Both conserved end residues are part of each CDR3. A D gene is named only where the DNA matches it firmly. Size is stated for part of the rows, as once, few or many counts, or as a class when the clone is expanded.

abundance	d_gene	j_gene	v_gene	CDR3aa	CDR3nt
few	TRBD1	TRBJ2-7	TRBV7-9	CASSSRPGQNSYEQYF	TGTGCCAGCAGCTCTCGACCGGGACAGAACTCCTACGAGCAGTACTTC
many	.	TRBJ2-1	TRBV7-9	CASSSTGPSSYNEQFF	TGTGCCAGCAGCTCAACCGGGCCTAGCTCCTACAATGAGCAGTTCTTC
many	.	TRBJ1-2	TRBV29-1	CSVEGELSANYGYTF	TGCAGCGTTGAAGGCGAATTGAGCGCTAACTATGGCTACACCTTC
few	TRBD2	TRBJ2-1	TRBV7-2	CASSLYVSGSSYNEQFF	TGTGCCAGCAGCTTATACGTTAGCGGGAGCTCCTACAATGAGCAGTTCTTC
few	.	TRBJ2-1	TRBV11-2	CASSLGIQFF	TGTGCCAGCAGCTTAGGAATACAGTTCTTC
.	TRBD1	TRBJ2-7	TRBV7-8	CASSSPPGQSVEQYF	TGTGCCAGCAGCTCGCCCCCGGGACAGTCGGTCGAGCAGTACTTC
.	.	TRBJ1-6	TRBV5-3	CAGSHDGSPLHF	TGTGCCGGCAGCCACGATGGTTCACCCCTCCACTTT
few	TRBD1	TRBJ2-1	TRBV14	CASSQGTGRFDEQFF	TGTGCCAGCAGCCAAGGGACAGGGAGGTTCGATGAGCAGTTCTTC
few	.	TRBJ1-5	TRBV11-3	CASSYQPQHF	TGTGCCAGCAGCTATCAGCCCCAGCATTTT
few	TRBD1	TRBJ1-5	TRBV30	CAWSRGQGPQPQHF	TGTGCCTGGAGCAGAGGACAGGGCCCGCAGCCCCAGCATTTT
many	.	TRBJ2-3	TRBV19	CASSPTPRSTDTQYF	TGTGCCAGTAGTCCGACCCCCCGGTCTACAGATACGCAGTATTTT
.	TRBD2	TRBJ2-1	TRBV28	CASSFPSGTYNEQFF	TGTGCCAGCAGTTTTCCTAGCGGGACCTACAATGAGCAGTTCTTC
few	.	TRBJ2-5	TRBV12-3/TRBV12-4	CASSFFGQGPTYQETQYF	TGTGCCAGCAGTTTTTTTGGACAAGGGCCCACGTACCAAGAGACCCAGTACTTC
many	.	TRBJ1-5	TRBV28	CASTIGRFHQPQHF	TGTGCCAGCACCATAGGGAGGTTCCATCAGCCCCAGCATTTT
.	TRBD2	TRBJ2-7	TRBV29-1	CSVVAGGLYEQYF	TGCAGCGTTGTGGCGGGAGGGCTCTACGAGCAGTACTTC
.	.	TRBJ1-4	TRBV5-4	CASSLDSGGEKLFF	TGTGCCAGCAGCTTGGACAGCGGGGGTGAAAAACTGTTTTTT
many	.	TRBJ2-7	TRBV19	CASSIGGGYEQYF	TGTGCCAGTAGTATAGGAGGGGGCTACGAGCAGTACTTC
many	TRBD1	TRBJ2-3	TRBV4-3	CASSGQGTHTDTQYF	TGCGCCAGCAGCGGACAGGGCACGCACACAGATACGCAGTATTTT
many	TRBD2	TRBJ2-3	TRBV7-9	CASSSSGSTDTQYF	TGTGCCAGCAGCTCTAGCGGTAGCACAGATACGCAGTATTTT
.	TRBD1	TRBJ2-7	TRBV9	CASSAAWTGDFYEQYF	TGTGCCAGCAGCGCCGCCTGGACAGGGGACTTCTACGAGCAGTACTTC
.	.	TRBJ2-7	TRBV28	CASSLMLGYEQYF	TGTGCCAGCAGTTTAATGTTGGGTTACGAGCAGTACTTC
.	.	TRBJ2-3	TRBV12-3/TRBV12-4	CASTLGGPSTDTQYF	TGTGCCAGCACCTTAGGTGGCCCTTCCACAGATACGCAGTATTTT
few	.	TRBJ2-5	TRBV19	CASSIVRGETQYF	TGTGCCAGTAGTATAGTTAGAGGAGAGACCCAGTACTTC
.	TRBD1	TRBJ1-2	TRBV3-1	CASSQGTGYCGYTF	TGTGCCAGCAGCCAAGGGACAGGATACTGTGGCTACACCTTC
many	.	TRBJ2-5	TRBV11-2	CASGIASETQYF	TGTGCCAGCGGAATAGCGTCAGAGACCCAGTACTTC
few	TRBD2	TRBJ2-7	TRBV5-1	CASSEGLGVPYGEQYF	TGCGCCAGCAGCGAGGGACTAGGGGTTCCCTACGGCGAGCAGTACTTC
few	.	TRBJ1-2	TRBV6-1	CASSLKGSPSYGYTF	TGTGCCAGCTCCCTCAAGGGGAGTCCTAGCTATGGCTACACCTTC
many	.	TRBJ2-5	TRBV7-9	CASSLGWAKQETQYF	TGTGCCAGCAGCTTAGGTTGGGCAAAGCAAGAGACCCAGTACTTC
many	.	TRBJ2-7	TRBV5-1	CASSLSRAATYEQYF	TGCGCCAGCAGCTTAAGTAGGGCAGCAACCTACGAGCAGTACTTC
few	.	TRBJ2-1	TRBV12-3/TRBV12-4	CASSLSRRANEQFF	TGTGCCAGCAGTTTGTCACGCCGGGCCAATGAGCAGTTCTTC
many	.	TRBJ2-6	TRBV2	CASSDFERVLSGANVLTF	TGTGCCAGCAGTGATTTTGAGAGGGTACTGTCTGGGGCCAACGTCCTGACTTTC
many	.	TRBJ1-4	TRBV3-1	CASTGNLGSGLFF	TGTGCCAGCACGGGTAACTTGGGAAGTGGACTGTTTTTT
.	.	TRBJ2-7	TRBV6-7	CANSYSRGDGYEQYF	TGTGCCAACAGTTACTCGAGAGGGGATGGTTACGAGCAGTACTTC
few	.	TRBJ1-2	TRBV6-5	CASSYSSVALDTDYGYTF	TGTGCCAGCAGTTACTCTAGTGTGGCGTTAGACACGGACTATGGCTACACCTTC
many	.	TRBJ1-5	TRBV2	CASSGGQGKEPQHF	TGTGCCAGCAGCGGGGGCCAGGGGAAGGAGCCCCAGCATTTT
.	.	TRBJ2-3	TRBV11-2	CASSVYSTDTQYF	TGTGCCAGCAGCGTCTATAGCACAGATACGCAGTATTTT
.	.	TRBJ1-1	TRBV5-4	CASSLVGDEAFF	TGTGCCAGCAGCCTGGTGGGTGATGAAGCTTTCTTT
.	TRBD1	TRBJ1-4	TRBV3-1	CASSQVGTGPIGEKLFF	TGTGCCAGCAGCCAAGTCGGGACAGGCCCGATAGGGGAAAAACTGTTTTTT
few	.	TRBJ2-2	TRBV30	CAWSTSGRVELFF	TGTGCCTGGAGTACATCGGGGCGCGTGGAGCTGTTTTTT
many	.	TRBJ1-6	TRBV7-9	CASSPDRAYNSPLHF	TGTGCCAGCAGCCCGGACCGTGCCTATAATTCACCCCTCCACTTT
few	.	TRBJ1-5	TRBV6-2/TRBV6-3	CASSYGTSQWPQHF	TGTGCCAGCAGTTACGGGACAAGCCAATGGCCCCAGCATTTT